The 11 T cell receptor beta chains given below trace back to one sample, sequenced in a study of blood T cell repertoires in COVID-19. Sequencing was performed with immunoSEQ multiplex PCR; in TCRdb, only in-frame clones are kept and a portion is missing. The data contain around 60,000 clones, about 88% of them singletons. The sample was peripheral blood. The receptors derive from a man aged 65 to 85 with acute or convalescent COVID-19.

V and J are TRBV28 and TRBJ1-5, with D perhaps matching TRBD1 (5 bases). This CDR3 is 15 amino acids long. Germline CDR1 reads MDHEN; CDR2 reads SYDVKM. V shed 6 bases and J shed 6 bases, with 18 bases lying between them. Written as DNA, the CDR3 is TGTGCCAGCAGGTACCCCCGCTCGGGGGGTCAGCCCCAGCATTTT. Protein sequence: CASRYPRSGGQPQHF. Complete variable domain (other parts from reference TRBV28 and TRBJ1-5): DVKVTQSSRYLVKRTGEKVFLECVQDMDHENMFWYRQDPGLGLRLIYFSYDVKMKEKGDIPEGYSVSREKKERFSLILESASTNQTSMYLCASRYPRSGGQPQHFGDGTRLSIL.

The count of this clone is one. The rearrangement joins TRBV7-3 to TRBJ2-7; D may be TRBD1 (6 bases). The CDR3 is 14 amino acids. CDR1 SGHTA and CDR2 FQGTGA come from the germline V gene. V was shortened by 6 bases and J by 0 bases, with 12 bases between the two germline ends. The CDR3: CASSLDRSSYEQYF. DNA of the CDR3: TGTGCCAGCAGTTTAGACAGGAGCTCCTACGAGCAGTACTTC. Filled out from reference TRBV7-3 and TRBJ2-7, the complete variable domain reads GAGVSQTPSNKVTEKGKYVELRCDPISGHTALYWYRQSLGQGPEFLIYFQGTGAADDSGLPNDRFFAVRPEGSVSTLKIQRTERGDSAVYLCASSLDRSSYEQYFGPGTRLTVT.

This rearrangement joins TRBV28 to TRBJ1-5; D might be TRBD1 (6 bases). In germline, CDR1 is MDHEN, CDR2 SYDVKM. This CDR3 spans 15 amino acids. The V end lost 1 base, the J end lost 5 bases, and 12 bases lay between the germline ends. CDR3 coding DNA: TGTGCCAGCAGTTTATTTGCGGCAGGGGATCAGCCCCAGCATTTT. Translation: CASSLFAAGDQPQHF.

The rearrangement joins TRBV6-6 to TRBJ1-1, with D perhaps TRBD1 (5 bases). This CDR3 region has 13 residues. V lost 6 bases, J lost 1 base, and 9 bases lay in between. Germline V gene sequence: CDR1 MNHNY, CDR2 SVGAGI (reference sequence). This chain's CDR3 is CASSPGENTEAFF. The CDR3 region has the DNA TGTGCCAGCAGCCCGGGGGAGAACACTGAAGCTTTCTTT.

The V call is TRBV29-1, the J call TRBJ2-3, with 7 bases matching TRBD1. Germline assignment: CDR1 SQVTM and CDR2 ANQGSEA. V lost 6 bases and J lost 2; bases outside the gene matches: 5. The CDR3 loop spans 13 amino acids. DNA of the CDR3: TGCAGCGTAGACAGGGAGAACACAGATACGCAGTATTTT. Protein sequence: CSVDRENTDTQYF.

V is TRBV19 and J is TRBJ2-7; 10 bases fit TRBD2. The germline CDR1 and CDR2 sequences are LNHDA and SQIVND (reference sequence). The V segment lost 5 bases and the J segment 2 bases; nucleotides outside the gene matches: 3. This CDR3 contains 14 residues. In DNA form, the CDR3 reads TGTGCCAGTAGTTCCAGCGGGGGGGCCTACGAGCAGTACTTC. Translated, it gives CASSSSGGAYEQYF.

The chain joins TRBV20-1 to TRBJ2-7, with a weak D call TRBD2 (5 bases). The CDR3 runs to 11 residues. Trimming removed 6 bases at V and 7 bases at J, with 13 bases between. Germline CDR1 reads DFQATT; CDR2 reads SNEGSKA (reference sequence). Here the CDR3 reads CSAALAKEQYF. The CDR3 coding sequence is TGCAGTGCGGCCCTAGCAAAGGAGCAGTACTTC.

V gene TRBV28 combines with J gene TRBJ2-7; D is possibly TRBD1 (6 bases). CDR1 MDHEN and CDR2 SYDVKM come from the germline V gene. The ends were cut back, 1 base at V and 7 bases at J, with 11 bases in the middle. The CDR3 totals 13 residues. The CDR3 sequence: CASSLSNRVEQYF. In DNA form, the CDR3 reads TGTGCCAGCAGTTTATCTAACAGGGTGGAGCAGTACTTC.

The gene calls are TRBV30 and TRBJ2-1; 9 bases fit TRBD2. The J segment lost 4 bases and the V segment lost 1 base, leaving 8 bases of the junction unmatched. The CDR3 runs to 16 residues. Germline V gene sequence: CDR1 GTSNPN, CDR2 SVGIG (reference sequence). The CDR3 nucleotides read TGTGCCTGGAGTGCCTTTCTCCTAGCGGGGTACAATGAGCAGTTCTTC. Its protein product is CAWSAFLLAGYNEQFF.

This clone showed up just once. The chain is built from TRBV9 and TRBJ2-1; TRBD2 matches at 7 bases. With 7 bases clipped from V and 8 bases from J, the junction kept 9 bases outside the gene matches. The length of the CDR3 is 13 residues. Germline assignment: CDR1 SGDLS and CDR2 YYNGEE. CDR3 nucleotides: TGTGCCAGCGCGACGGGGGGAGGAGATGAGCAGTTCTTC. Protein sequence: CASATGGGDEQFF.

This chain connects TRBV5-6 to TRBJ1-4, with 9 bases aligning to TRBD1. The germline gives CDR1 SGHDT, CDR2 YYEEEE. V trimming: 2 bases; J trimming: 5 bases; junction bases outside the gene matches: 1. This CDR3 has 14 residues. The CDR3 DNA follows: TGTGCCAGCAGCTTAGGACAGGGGAATGAAAAACTGTTTTTT. It translates to CASSLGQGNEKLFF. The variable domain in full, with the rest retrieved from reference TRBV5-6 and TRBJ1-4, is DAGVTQSPTHLIKTRGQQVTLRCSPKSGHDTVSWYQQALGQGPQFIFQYYEEEERQRGNFPDRFSGHQFPNYSSELNVNALLLGDSALYLCASSLGQGNEKLFFGSGTQLSVL.